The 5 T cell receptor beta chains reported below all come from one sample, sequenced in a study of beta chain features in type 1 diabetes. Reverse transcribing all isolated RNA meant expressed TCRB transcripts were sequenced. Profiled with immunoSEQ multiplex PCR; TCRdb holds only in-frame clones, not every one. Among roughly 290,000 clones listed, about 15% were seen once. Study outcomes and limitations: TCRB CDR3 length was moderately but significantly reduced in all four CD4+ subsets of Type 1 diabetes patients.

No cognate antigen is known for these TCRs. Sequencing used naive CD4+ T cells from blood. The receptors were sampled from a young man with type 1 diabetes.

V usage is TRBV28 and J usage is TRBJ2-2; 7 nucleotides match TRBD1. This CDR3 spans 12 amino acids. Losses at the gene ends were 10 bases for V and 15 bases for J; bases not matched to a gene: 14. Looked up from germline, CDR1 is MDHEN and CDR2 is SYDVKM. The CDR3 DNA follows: TGTGCCACCCGCCTTCTGACAGGGATGATGTTTTTT. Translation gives CATRLLTGMMFF.

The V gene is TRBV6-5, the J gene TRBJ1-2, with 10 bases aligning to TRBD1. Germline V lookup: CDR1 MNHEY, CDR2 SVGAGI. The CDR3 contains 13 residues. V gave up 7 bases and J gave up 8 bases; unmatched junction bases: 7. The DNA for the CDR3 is TGTGCCAGCACTAGACAGGGGGCGCGAGGCTACACCTTC. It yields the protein CASTRQGARGYTF.

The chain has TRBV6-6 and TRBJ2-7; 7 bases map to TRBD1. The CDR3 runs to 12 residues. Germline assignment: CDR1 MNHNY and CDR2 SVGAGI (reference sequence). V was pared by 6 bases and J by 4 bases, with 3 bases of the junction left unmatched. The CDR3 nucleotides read TGTGCCAGCAGCAACAGGGGTTACGAGCAGTACTTC. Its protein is CASSNRGYEQYF.

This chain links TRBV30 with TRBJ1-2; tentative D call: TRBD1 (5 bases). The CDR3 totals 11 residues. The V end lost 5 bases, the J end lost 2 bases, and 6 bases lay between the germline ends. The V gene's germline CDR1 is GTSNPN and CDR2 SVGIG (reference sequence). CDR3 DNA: TGTGCCTGGCAGGGAAACTATGGCTACACCTTC. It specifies CAWQGNYGYTF.

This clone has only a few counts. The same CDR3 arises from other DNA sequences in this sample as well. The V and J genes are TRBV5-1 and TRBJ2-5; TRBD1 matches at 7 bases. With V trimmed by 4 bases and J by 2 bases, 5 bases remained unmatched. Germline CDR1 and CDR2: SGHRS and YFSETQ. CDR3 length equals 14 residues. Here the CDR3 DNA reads TGCGCCAGCAGCCTGGGGACAGCTCAAGAGACCCAGTACTTC. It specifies CASSLGTAQETQYF. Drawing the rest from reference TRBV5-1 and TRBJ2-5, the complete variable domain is KAGVTQTPRYLIKTRGQQVTLSCSPISGHRSVSWYQQTPGQGLQFLFEYFSETQRNKGNFPGRFSGRQFSNSRSEMNVSTLELGDSALYLCASSLGTAQETQYFGPGTRLLVL.